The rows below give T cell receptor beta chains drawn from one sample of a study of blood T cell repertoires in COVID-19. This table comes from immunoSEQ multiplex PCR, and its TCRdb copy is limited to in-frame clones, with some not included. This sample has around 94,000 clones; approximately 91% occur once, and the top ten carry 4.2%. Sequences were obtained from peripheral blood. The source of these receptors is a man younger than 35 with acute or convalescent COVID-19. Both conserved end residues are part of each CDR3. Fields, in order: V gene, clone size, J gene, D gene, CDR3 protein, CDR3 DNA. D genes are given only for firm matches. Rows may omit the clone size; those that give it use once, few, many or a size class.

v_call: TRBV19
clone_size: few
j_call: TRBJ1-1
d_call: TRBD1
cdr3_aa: CASSMARTGALAEAFF
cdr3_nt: TGTGCCAGTAGTATGGCGAGGACAGGGGCCTTAGCTGAAGCTTTCTTT

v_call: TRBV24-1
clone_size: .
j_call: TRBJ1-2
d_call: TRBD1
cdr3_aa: CATSDRDRDYGYTF
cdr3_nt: TGTGCCACCAGTGACCGTGACAGGGACTATGGCTACACCTTC

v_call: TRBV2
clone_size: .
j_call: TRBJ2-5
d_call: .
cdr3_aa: CASGGNGETQYF
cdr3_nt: TGTGCCAGCGGCGGGAACGGGGAGACCCAGTACTTC

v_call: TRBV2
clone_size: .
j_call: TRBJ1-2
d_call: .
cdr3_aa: CASSDYSKPNYGYTF
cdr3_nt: TGTGCCAGCAGTGATTACTCTAAACCTAACTATGGCTACACCTTC

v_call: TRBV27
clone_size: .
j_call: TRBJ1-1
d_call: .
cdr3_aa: CASTGINTEAFF
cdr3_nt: TGTGCCAGCACAGGGATTAACACTGAAGCTTTCTTT

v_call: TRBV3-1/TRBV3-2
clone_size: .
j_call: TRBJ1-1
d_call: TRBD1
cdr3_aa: CASSSGGGAEAFF
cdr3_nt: TGTGCCAGCAGCTCCGGAGGGGGCGCTGAAGCTTTCTTT

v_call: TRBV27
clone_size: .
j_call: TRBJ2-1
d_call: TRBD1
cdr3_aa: CASSLPPRTGSSSYNEQFF
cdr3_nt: TGTGCCAGCAGTTTACCGCCTCGGACAGGGTCTAGCTCCTACAATGAGCAGTTCTTC

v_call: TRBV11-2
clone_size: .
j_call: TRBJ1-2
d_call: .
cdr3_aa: CASSLGGDDYGYTF
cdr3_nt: TGTGCCAGCAGCTTAGGGGGGGACGATTATGGCTACACCTTC

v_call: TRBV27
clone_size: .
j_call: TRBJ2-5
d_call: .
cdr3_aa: CASSSAGRTIEETQYF
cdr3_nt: TGTGCCAGCAGTTCCGCCGGAAGGACAATCGAAGAGACCCAGTACTTC

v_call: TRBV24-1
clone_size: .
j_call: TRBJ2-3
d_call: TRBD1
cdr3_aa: CATSEGQGVDTQYF
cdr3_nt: TGTGCCACCAGTGAGGGACAGGGGGTGGATACGCAGTATTTT

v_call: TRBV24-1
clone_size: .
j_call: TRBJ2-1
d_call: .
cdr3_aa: CATSDLGRGEQFF
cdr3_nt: TGTGCCACCAGTGATTTGGGAAGAGGTGAGCAGTTCTTC

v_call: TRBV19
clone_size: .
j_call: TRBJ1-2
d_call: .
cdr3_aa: CASSPSSGGPSRGYTF
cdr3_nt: TGTGCCAGTAGTCCTTCGTCGGGGGGTCCTTCAAGGGGCTACACCTTC

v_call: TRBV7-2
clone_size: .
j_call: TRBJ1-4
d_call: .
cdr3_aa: CASSPRRGNEKLFF
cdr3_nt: TGTGCCAGCAGCCCCAGACGAGGGAATGAAAAACTGTTTTTT

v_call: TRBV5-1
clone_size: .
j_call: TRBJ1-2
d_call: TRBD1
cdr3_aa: CASSFGQGEGYTF
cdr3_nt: TGCGCCAGCAGCTTCGGACAGGGTGAAGGCTACACCTTC

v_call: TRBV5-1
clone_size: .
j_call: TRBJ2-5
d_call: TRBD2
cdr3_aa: CASSPGGTETQETQYF
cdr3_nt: TGCGCCAGCAGCCCGGGAGGGACGGAGACTCAAGAGACCCAGTACTTC

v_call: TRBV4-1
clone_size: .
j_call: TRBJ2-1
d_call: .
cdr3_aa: CASSQEGGLGREQFF
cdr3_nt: TGCGCCAGCAGCCAAGAAGGTGGTCTTGGGAGGGAGCAGTTCTTC

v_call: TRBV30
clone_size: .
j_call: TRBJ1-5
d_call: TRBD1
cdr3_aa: CAFTGTGVGSNQPQHF
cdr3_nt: TGTGCCTTTACCGGGACAGGGGTGGGTAGCAATCAGCCCCAGCATTTT

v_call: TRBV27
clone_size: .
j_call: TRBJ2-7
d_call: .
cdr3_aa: CASSLSLAGTYEQYF
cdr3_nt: TGTGCCAGCAGTTTATCCCTGGCAGGGACCTACGAGCAGTACTTC

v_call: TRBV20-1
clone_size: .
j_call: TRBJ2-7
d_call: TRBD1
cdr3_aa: CSAGTGNEQYF
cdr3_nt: TGCAGTGCCGGGACAGGTAACGAGCAGTACTTC

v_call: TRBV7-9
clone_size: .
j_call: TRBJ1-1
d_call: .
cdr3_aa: CASSSGVGTEAFF
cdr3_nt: TGTGCCAGCAGCTCAGGGGTCGGCACTGAAGCTTTCTTT

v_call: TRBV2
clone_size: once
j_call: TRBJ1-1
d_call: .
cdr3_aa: CAESRTEAFF
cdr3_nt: TGTGCCGAGAGTCGGACTGAAGCTTTCTTT

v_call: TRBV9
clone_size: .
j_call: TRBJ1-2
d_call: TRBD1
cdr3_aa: CASSTGGGPLYGYTF
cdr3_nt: TGTGCCAGCAGCACAGGAGGGGGCCCCCTCTATGGCTACACCTTC

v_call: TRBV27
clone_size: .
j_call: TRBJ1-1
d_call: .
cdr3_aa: CASSLFSRNTEAFF
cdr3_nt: TGTGCCAGCAGTTTATTTAGCAGGAACACTGAAGCTTTCTTT

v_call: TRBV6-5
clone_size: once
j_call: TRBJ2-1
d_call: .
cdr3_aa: CASSPQGLSYNEQFF
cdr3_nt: TGTGCCAGCAGCCCACAGGGCCTCTCCTACAATGAGCAGTTCTTC

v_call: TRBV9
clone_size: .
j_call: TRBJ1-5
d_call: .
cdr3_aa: CASSAGVNQPQHF
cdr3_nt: TGTGCCAGCAGCGCAGGGGTAAATCAGCCCCAGCATTTT

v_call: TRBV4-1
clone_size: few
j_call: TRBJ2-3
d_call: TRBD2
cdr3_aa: CASSTWISLSGGDTSTDTQYF
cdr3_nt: TGCGCCAGCAGCACATGGATCTCTCTTAGCGGGGGGGACACTAGCACAGATACGCAGTATTTT

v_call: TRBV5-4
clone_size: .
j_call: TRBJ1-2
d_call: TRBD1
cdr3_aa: CASSLEPSPGGAGGYTF
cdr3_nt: TGTGCCAGCAGCTTGGAGCCTTCTCCAGGGGGCGCGGGTGGCTACACCTTC

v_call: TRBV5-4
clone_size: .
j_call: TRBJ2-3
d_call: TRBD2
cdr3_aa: CASSLRLAGAVDTQYF
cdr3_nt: TGTGCCAGCAGCCTACGACTAGCGGGAGCGGTCGATACGCAGTATTTT

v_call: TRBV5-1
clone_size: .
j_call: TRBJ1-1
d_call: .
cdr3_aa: CASSPDPQGNTEAFF
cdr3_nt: TGCGCCAGCAGCCCGGACCCACAGGGTAACACTGAAGCTTTCTTT

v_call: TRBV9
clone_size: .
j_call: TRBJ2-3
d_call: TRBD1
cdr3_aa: CASSVGGQGVDTQYF
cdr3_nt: TGTGCCAGCAGCGTAGGGGGGCAGGGGGTAGATACGCAGTATTTT

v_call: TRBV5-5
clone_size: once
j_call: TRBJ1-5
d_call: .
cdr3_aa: CASSFTLYSNQPQHF
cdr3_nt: TGTGCCAGCAGCTTTACCCTCTATAGCAATCAGCCCCAGCATTTT

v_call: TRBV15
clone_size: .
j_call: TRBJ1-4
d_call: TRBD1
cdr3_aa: CATSRGQGGHEKLFF
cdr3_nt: TGTGCCACCAGCAGAGGACAGGGGGGACATGAAAAACTGTTTTTT

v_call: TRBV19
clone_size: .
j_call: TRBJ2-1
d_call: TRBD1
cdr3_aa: CASTRDRGNEQFF
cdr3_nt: TGTGCCAGTACCAGGGACAGAGGCAATGAGCAGTTCTTC

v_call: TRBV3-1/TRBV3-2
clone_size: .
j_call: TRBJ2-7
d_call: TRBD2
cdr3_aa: CASSQTSGSYEQYF
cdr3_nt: TGTGCCAGCAGCCAGACTAGCGGGTCCTACGAGCAGTACTTC